These 19 T cell receptor beta chains were all obtained from the same sample, sequenced in a study of blood T cell repertoires in COVID-19. Sequenced by immunoSEQ multiplex PCR; TCRdb stores in-frame clones only, minus some. The sample lists 150,000 or so clones; 75% to 85% were seen once. The sample was PBMCs or T cells enriched from blood (not recorded which). Receptors originate from a man aged 50-59 years who had recovered from COVID-19.

The gene calls are TRBV5-8 and TRBJ2-5; a possible D gene is TRBD2 (6 bases). The CDR3 extends over 12 amino acids. Trimming took 5 bases from V and 5 from J, leaving 10 bases between them. The germline gives CDR1 SGHTS, CDR2 YDEGEE. The CDR3 DNA sequence: TGTGCCAGCAGTTGGGGGAGGGAGACCCAGTACTTC. It yields the protein CASSWGRETQYF.

The rearrangement uses TRBV29-1 and TRBJ2-1, with TRBD1 matching 7 bases. The CDR3 length is 12 residues. Trimming took 5 bases from V and 7 from J; bases not matched to a gene: 5. Per germline, CDR1 SQVTM and CDR2 ANQGSEA. The DNA of the CDR3 is TGCAGCGTTTCGGGACAGTTTAATGAGCAGTTCTTC. It is translated as CSVSGQFNEQFF.

The V gene is TRBV7-2, the J gene TRBJ1-4; possibly TRBD1 for D (6 bases). Trimming left V 4 bases short and J 0 bases short, with 9 bases between. The CDR3 extends over 15 amino acids. Germline V gene data show CDR1 as SGHTA and CDR2 as FQGNSA. Here the CDR3 DNA reads TGTGCCAGCAGCTCACGACAGGCAACTAATGAAAAACTGTTTTTT. Protein: CASSSRQATNEKLFF.

The CDR3 loop is CASSKTSGGSQGLFF. In DNA form, the CDR3 reads TGTGCCAGCAGCAAGACTAGCGGGGGCTCCCAGGGGCTGTTTTTT. The V and J genes are TRBV9 and TRBJ2-2; 12 bases are a match to TRBD2. Per the germline V gene, CDR1 is SGDLS and CDR2 is YYNGEE. The CDR3 is 15 amino acids. Trimming cost V 4 bases and J 13 bases; bases outside gene matches: 11.

V and J are TRBV5-1 and TRBJ1-2, with 10 bases matching TRBD1. Germline CDR1 SGHRS, CDR2 YFSETQ. The CDR3 loop spans 15 amino acids. J gave up 4 bases and V 2 bases, and 5 bases lay outside the gene matches. CDR3 coding DNA: TGCGCCAGCAGCTTAACGACAGGGGGCAGCTATGGCTACACCTTC. It is translated as CASSLTTGGSYGYTF.

The chain employs TRBV24-1 and TRBJ1-2; possibly TRBD1 for D (6 bases). The germline V gene encodes CDR1 KGHDR and CDR2 SFDVKD. The CDR3 totals 15 residues. The ends were cut back, 3 bases at V and 8 bases at J, with 18 bases in the middle. The CDR3 sequence: CATSDPGQPGRGYTF. The CDR3 DNA sequence: TGTGCCACCAGTGATCCAGGACAGCCCGGCCGGGGCTACACCTTC.

The chain couples TRBV3-1 (or the pseudogene TRBV3-2) to TRBJ1-1, with 7 positions matching TRBD1. This CDR3 comprises 17 residues. Germline-derived CDR1 and CDR2 are LGHDT and YNNKEL (reference sequence). V shed 1 base, J shed 3 bases, and the junction held 11 bases outside the gene matches. CDR3 nucleotides: TGTGCCAGCAGCCAAGGAGATATTGGCAGGGGGTACACTGAAGCTTTCTTT. Translating it yields CASSQGDIGRGYTEAFF.

This chain connects TRBV27 to TRBJ2-1, with 12 nucleotides matching TRBD2. Trimming took 3 bases from V and 5 from J; bases not matched to a gene: 8. The germline CDR1 and CDR2 sequences are MNHEY and SMNVEV (reference sequence). The CDR3 loop spans 17 amino acids. CDR3 region: CASSFLLLAGGNNEQFF. The CDR3 DNA reads as TGTGCCAGCAGTTTCCTTTTGCTAGCGGGGGGGAACAATGAGCAGTTCTTC.

The chain recombines TRBV6-6 with TRBJ1-5; D may be TRBD1 (5 bases). This CDR3 is 17 amino acids long. Germline V gene data show CDR1 as MNHNY and CDR2 as SVGAGI (reference sequence). Deletions cut 5 bases from V and 2 bases from J, with 19 bases between. The CDR3 sequence: CASSRTAGISGNQPQHF. DNA for the CDR3: TGTGCCAGCAGTCGGACGGCAGGGATCAGTGGCAATCAGCCCCAGCATTTT.

The rearrangement uses TRBV7-9 and TRBJ1-1, with a tentative D call TRBD1 (5 bases). V was trimmed by 5 bases and J by 4 bases, leaving 17 bases between them. The CDR3 spans 15 residues. The germline V gene encodes CDR1 SEHNR and CDR2 FQNEAQ (reference sequence). The chain's CDR3 is CASSHGGARGTEAFF. CDR3 in DNA: TGTGCCAGCAGCCACGGAGGGGCAAGGGGCACTGAAGCTTTCTTT. Supplemented by reference TRBV7-9 and TRBJ1-1, the full variable domain reads DTGVSQNPRHKITKRGQNVTFRCDPISEHNRLYWYRQTLGQGPEFLTYFQNEAQLEKSRLLSDRFSAERPKGSFSTLEIQRTEQGDSAMYLCASSHGGARGTEAFFGQGTRLTVV.

The V call is TRBV5-1, the J call TRBJ1-1; no firm D call. Per the germline V gene, CDR1 is SGHRS and CDR2 is YFSETQ. V was clipped by 5 bases and J by 10 bases, with 24 bases between them. This CDR3 has 15 amino acids. CDR3 DNA sequence: TGCGCCAGCAGTTTAGATCCCCTAACGAGTTTTAGAGCTTTCTTT. This sequence encodes CASSLDPLTSFRAFF.

This clone was observed at least ten times. The V and J genes are TRBV11-2 and TRBJ1-6; 8 positions agree with TRBD1. The V gene's germline CDR1 is SGHAT and CDR2 FQNNGV. With V trimmed by 5 bases and J by 7 bases, 7 bases remained unmatched. The CDR3 covers 15 residues. This chain's CDR3 is CASSPGQGVNSPLHF. Here the CDR3 DNA reads TGTGCCAGCAGCCCAGGACAGGGAGTGAATTCACCCCTCCACTTT.

The J gene is TRBJ1-5, the V gene TRBV28; perhaps TRBD1 as D (6 bases). Germline CDR1 reads MDHEN; CDR2 reads SYDVKM. V was pared by 7 bases and J by 4 bases, with 23 bases between. The CDR3 is 17 amino acids. The CDR3 is CASISQAGQGKNQPQHF. CDR3 in DNA: TGTGCCAGCATTTCTCAAGCGGGGCAGGGGAAGAATCAGCCCCAGCATTTT.

V gene TRBV4-1 combines with J gene TRBJ2-5; maybe TRBD2 (5 bases). CDR3 length equals 14 residues. Trimming stripped 5 bases from V and 5 bases from J, with 15 bases between. Per germline, CDR1 MGHRA and CDR2 YSYEKL. CDR3: CASSSRLPLETQYF. Written as DNA, the CDR3 is TGCGCCAGCAGCTCGCGACTACCGTTGGAGACCCAGTACTTC.

CDR3 in DNA: TGTGCCAGCAGCTTAGTTGCGACTAGCGGGGTCTCCTACGAGCAGTACTTC. Its translation is CASSLVATSGVSYEQYF. V gene TRBV11-2 combines with J gene TRBJ2-7; 11 bases agree with TRBD2. The V gene end was trimmed by 1 base and the J gene end by 0 bases; junction bases not matched to a gene: 5. This CDR3 has 17 residues. Germline CDR1 reads SGHAT; CDR2 reads FQNNGV.

The rearrangement joins TRBV9 to TRBJ1-3, with 8 bases lining up with TRBD1. The CDR3 is 14 residues long. With 3 bases clipped from V and 4 bases from J, the junction kept 3 bases outside the gene matches. Germline CDR1 is SGDLS and CDR2 is YYNGEE. CDR3 sequence reads: CASSGTGSGNTIYF. DNA for the CDR3: TGTGCCAGCAGCGGGACAGGGTCGGGAAACACCATATATTTT.

V gene TRBV25-1 combines with J gene TRBJ1-2, with 9 bases identical to TRBD1. Germline V gene sequence: CDR1 MGHDK, CDR2 SYGVNS. After removal of 3 bases from V and 5 bases from J, the junction contained 1 base not matched to a gene. The CDR3 has 13 residues. CDR3 sequence reads: CASSDGQGYGYTF. CDR3 coding DNA: TGTGCCAGCAGTGACGGACAGGGGTATGGCTACACCTTC.

The V gene is TRBV19, the J gene TRBJ1-6; D unclear. Trimming pared 11 bases from V and 8 bases from J, leaving 16 bases between. This CDR3 spans 13 amino acids. CDR1 and CDR2 from the germline V gene are LNHDA and SQIVND (reference sequence). CDR3 sequence: CAGSRTGDSPLHF. The CDR3 DNA follows: TGTGCCGGATCGCGGACTGGGGATTCACCCCTCCACTTT.

CDR3 loop: CASSLFAGTEAFF. DNA for the CDR3: TGTGCCAGCAGCTTATTCGCGGGGACTGAAGCTTTCTTT. The chain uses TRBV7-8 and TRBJ1-1; no definite D call. With 2 bases removed from V and 5 bases from J, the gap between germline ends came to 9 bases. The germline CDR1 and CDR2 sequences are SGHVS and FQNEAQ. This CDR3 comprises 13 residues.